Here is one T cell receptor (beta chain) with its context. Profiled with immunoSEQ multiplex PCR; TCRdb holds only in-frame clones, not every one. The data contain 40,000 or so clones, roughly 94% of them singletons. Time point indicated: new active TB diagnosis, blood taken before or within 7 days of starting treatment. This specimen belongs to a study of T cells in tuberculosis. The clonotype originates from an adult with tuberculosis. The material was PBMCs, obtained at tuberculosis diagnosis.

The CDR3: CAITRGLRDQETQYF. CDR3 in DNA: TGTGCCATCACTAGAGGGTTACGCGATCAAGAGACCCAGTACTTC. This rearrangement joins TRBV10-3 to TRBJ2-5, with D possibly being TRBD2 (5 bases). The germline CDR1 and CDR2 sequences are ENHRY and SYGVKD. The CDR3 is made up of 15 amino acids. V was shortened by 7 bases and J by 2 bases, with 17 bases between the two germline ends.